This section outlines one T cell receptor beta chain sequence together with its context. The target antigen is unknown. The entry originates in a study of cytotoxic CD8 clonotypes in ibrutinib-treated CLL. About the study: Patients gave response samples after a median about eleven months of treatment, range 6 to 36.

Profiled with immunoSEQ multiplex PCR; TCRdb holds only in-frame clones, not every one. The sample has approximately 300,000 clones, around four fifths seen once. CDR1 is MNHEY and CDR2 is SMNVEV in the germline V gene (reference sequence). The CDR3 loop spans 20 amino acids. The V and J ends lost 0 bases and 0 bases respectively, with 20 bases between them. Study results and caveats: Public clonotypes were uncommon and contracted or stayed stable on treatment.

The material was PBMCs, obtained before ibrutinib treatment. The V call is TRBV27, the J call TRBJ2-2; a possible D gene is TRBD2 (7 bases). The TCR comes from a human donor with chronic lymphocytic leukemia. CDR3 sequence reads: CASSLSRWGGLQANTGELFF. CDR3 DNA sequence: TGTGCCAGCAGTTTATCTCGATGGGGGGGGCTGCAAGCGAACACCGGGGAGCTGTTTTTT.